The present T cell receptor beta chain was sequenced within a study of blood T cells in healthy people across ages. Combining a sample-barcoded 5' primer with a J-beta primer mix, a second PCR ran for roughly 7 to 12 cycles. One entry per CDR3 protein results from TCRdb running MiXCR on the 5' RACE reads. The sample has 800,000 or so distinct CDR3 sequences; about 62% are singletons. Germline CDR1 is SGHTA and CDR2 is FQGNSA. The CDR3 has 12 residues. The V call is TRBV7-2, the J call TRBJ2-5; D remains ambiguous. Matching the DNA end better, TRBJ2-7 makes the J call doubtful. The TCR originated in a man aged 25-45 years in good health. The source material was blood. This CDR3 is CASSFRYREQYF. The DNA for the CDR3 is TGTGCCAGCAGCTTTCGATACCGCGAGCAGTACTTC.